This TCR beta chain is drawn from a study of neoadjuvant anti-PD-1 for oral cavity cancer. J was trimmed by 0 bases and V by 8 bases; bases with no gene match: 5. The CDR3 is 15 amino acids. Germline assignment: CDR1 MDHEN and CDR2 SYDVKM. Profiling relied on immunoSEQ multiplex PCR, and the TCRdb table lists in-frame clones only, not all of them. The table shows about 13,000 clones, with 71% occurring only once. The receptor was derived from a person aged 35 to 85 with oral cavity squamous cell carcinoma. Here the sequenced sample was PBMCs, taken before nivolumab (anti-PD-1) treatment. The chain recombines TRBV28 with TRBJ1-5, with 9 bases identical to TRBD1. CDR3 sequence: CASVADRGSNQPQHF. CDR3 DNA: TGTGCCAGCGTCGCGGACAGGGGTAGCAATCAGCCCCAGCATTTT.